This T cell receptor (beta chain) was captured in a study of OX40 agonist ivuxolimab in advanced cancers. The study's findings and limits: The CD4+ and CD8+ T cells in the blood had expanded clonally by week 6 at 0.1 to 3.0 mg/kg. Relative to CD4+, CD8+ T cells held more expanded clones on average.

The CDR3 length is 15 residues. The ends were cut back, 4 bases at V and 4 bases at J, with 14 bases in the middle. CDR1 is SGHRS, CDR2 YFSETQ, per germline. The assay was immunoSEQ multiplex PCR, and TCRdb's table has in-frame clones only and misses some. The sample has about 100,000 clones, approximately 90% seen once. As to this clone: The antigen remains unidentified.

Sampled blood was obtained at baseline, cycle 4 day 1, and cycle 7 day 1. This sequence joins TRBV5-1 and TRBJ2-2; the D is unclear. The receptor's source is an adult with an advanced solid tumor such as melanoma, head and neck, liver or kidney cancer. The specimen was CD4+ or CD8+ T cells sorted from blood, collected in a trial of the OX40 agonist ivuxolimab. The CDR3 loop reads CASSASPTTTGELFF. CDR3 in DNA: TGCGCCAGCAGCGCCTCTCCCACCACCACCGGGGAGCTGTTTTTT.